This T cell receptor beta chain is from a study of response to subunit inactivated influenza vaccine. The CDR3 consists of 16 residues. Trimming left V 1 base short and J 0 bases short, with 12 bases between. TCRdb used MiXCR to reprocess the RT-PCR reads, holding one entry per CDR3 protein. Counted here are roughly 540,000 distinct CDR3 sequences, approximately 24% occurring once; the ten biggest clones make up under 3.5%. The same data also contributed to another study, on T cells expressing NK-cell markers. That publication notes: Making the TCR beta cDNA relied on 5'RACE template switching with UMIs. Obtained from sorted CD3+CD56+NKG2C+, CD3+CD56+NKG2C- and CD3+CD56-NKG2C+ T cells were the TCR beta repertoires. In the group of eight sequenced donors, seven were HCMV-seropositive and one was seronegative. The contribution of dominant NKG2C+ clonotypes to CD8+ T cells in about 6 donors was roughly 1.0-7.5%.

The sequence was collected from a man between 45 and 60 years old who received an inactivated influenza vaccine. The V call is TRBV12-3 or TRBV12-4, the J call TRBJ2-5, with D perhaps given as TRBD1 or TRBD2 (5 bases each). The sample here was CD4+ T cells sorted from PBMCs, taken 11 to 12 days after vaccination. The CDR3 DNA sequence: TGTGCCAGCAGTTTAGGTCTTGGGGGACACCAAGAGACCCAGTACTTC. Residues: CASSLGLGGHQETQYF.